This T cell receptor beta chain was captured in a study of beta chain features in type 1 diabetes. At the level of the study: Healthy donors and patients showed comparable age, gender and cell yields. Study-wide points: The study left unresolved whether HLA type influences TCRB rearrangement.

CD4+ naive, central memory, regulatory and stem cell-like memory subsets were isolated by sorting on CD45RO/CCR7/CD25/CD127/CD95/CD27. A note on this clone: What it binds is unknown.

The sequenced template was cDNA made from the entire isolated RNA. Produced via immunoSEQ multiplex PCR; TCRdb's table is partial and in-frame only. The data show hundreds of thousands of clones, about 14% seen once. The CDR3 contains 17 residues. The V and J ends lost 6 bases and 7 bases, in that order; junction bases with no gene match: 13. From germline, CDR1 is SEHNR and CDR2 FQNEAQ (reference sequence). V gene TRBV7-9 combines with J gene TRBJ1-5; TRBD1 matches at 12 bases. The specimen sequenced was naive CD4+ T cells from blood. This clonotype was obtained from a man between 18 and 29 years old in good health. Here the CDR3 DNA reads TGTGCCAGCAGATTGGGACAGGGGGCGAATATAGTCCAGCCCCAGCATTTT. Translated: CASRLGQGANIVQPQHF.